The clone carrying this T cell receptor (beta chain) was seen at least ten times. Its specificity is not known. A read error may produce the germline difference seen at one junction end. The CDR3 runs 13 residues. The V gene's germline CDR1 is MDHEN and CDR2 SYDVKM. The data belong to a study of breast tumors, draining lymph nodes, adjacent tissues. Each CDR3 protein is one row after TCRdb ran MiXCR on the multiplex PCR reads. The data hold approximately 210,000 distinct CDR3 sequences, with roughly 30% observed a single time. Breast cancer patients provided tissue from their axillary draining lymph nodes. Study-level points and caveats: Compared with lymph nodes, tumors were less diverse; compared with nontumor tissue, more. Tumor T cell lymph node origin was a supported hypothesis, not proven.

Sequenced input: axillary lymph node tissue. V gene TRBV28 combines with J gene TRBJ2-1; TRBD2 agrees at 7 bases. This TCR was recovered from a female donor with breast cancer. Some clones in this sample may be carry-over from other donors' samples. The CDR3 DNA reads as TGTGTCAGCTGGGGCGGGACTAACAATGAGCAGTTCTTC. Encoded protein: CVSWGGTNNEQFF.